The 27 T cell receptor beta chains given below trace back to one sample, sequenced in a study of T cell responses to AZD1222 COVID-19 vaccine (dated by TCRdb to 2020 to 2023). Preparation of the library involved the immunoSEQ multiplex PCR assay. TCRdb re-hosts the immuneACCESS table, in-frame sequences only. Its copies lack some clones; in the studies checked, an unresolved V gene accounts for under half of them, and the cause for the rest is not known. The sample data list tens of thousands of clones, and 89% of these were observed just once. The ten top clones hold roughly a tenth of the sample. The time point label here, explained by the study, means: about 28 days (+/-7) after the second vaccine dose. The sequences come from peripheral blood, collected 28 days after the second AZD1222 dose. The receptors originated from an adult who received the AZD1222 COVID-19 vaccine.

This clone was seen just once. The rearrangement joins TRBV5-1 to TRBJ1-1; D gene uncertain. V lost 0 bases and J lost 4, with 10 bases in between. The CDR3 contains 14 residues. CDR1 SGHRS and CDR2 YFSETQ come from the germline V gene. The CDR3 sequence: CASSLAEGITEAFF. The CDR3 nucleotides read TGCGCCAGCAGCTTGGCGGAGGGAATCACTGAAGCTTTCTTT. The full variable domain, its missing parts supplied by reference TRBV5-1 and TRBJ1-1, is KAGVTQTPRYLIKTRGQQVTLSCSPISGHRSVSWYQQTPGQGLQFLFEYFSETQRNKGNFPGRFSGRQFSNSRSEMNVSTLELGDSALYLCASSLAEGITEAFFGQGTRLTVV.

This clone was seen just once. This chain links TRBV7-8 with TRBJ1-5; D might be TRBD1 (6 bases). The CDR3 has 14 residues. Germline assignment: CDR1 SGHVS and CDR2 FQNEAQ. V lost 2 bases and J 4 bases, leaving 9 bases between the germline ends. In DNA, the CDR3 is TGTGCCAGCAGCTTATTAGGGACAAATCAGCCCCAGCATTTT. Its protein product is CASSLLGTNQPQHF.

The gene calls are TRBV11-3 and TRBJ2-1; 13 positions agree with TRBD2. Trimming at V came to 1 base and at J to 6 bases, leaving 6 bases not matched to a gene. The CDR3 contains 17 residues. Looked up from germline, CDR1 is SGHNT and CDR2 is YENEEA. Here the CDR3 reads CASSLATSGRGGNEQFF. DNA of the CDR3: TGTGCCAGCAGCTTAGCTACTAGCGGGAGGGGTGGCAATGAGCAGTTCTTC.

The J gene is TRBJ1-1, the V gene TRBV28; tentatively, D is TRBD1 (5 bases). V was shortened by 8 bases and J by 1 base, with 11 bases between the two germline ends. Per germline, CDR1 MDHEN and CDR2 SYDVKM. The CDR3 length is 13 residues. In DNA, the CDR3 is TGTGCCAGCCAGGGCGGAGGGAACACTGAAGCTTTCTTT. Residues: CASQGGGNTEAFF. The complete variable domain, with remaining parts taken from reference TRBV28 and TRBJ1-1, reads DVKVTQSSRYLVKRTGEKVFLECVQDMDHENMFWYRQDPGLGLRLIYFSYDVKMKEKGDIPEGYSVSREKKERFSLILESASTNQTSMYLCASQGGGNTEAFFGQGTRLTVV.

V gene TRBV29-1 combines with J gene TRBJ2-7, with 7 bases aligning to TRBD1. The trim removed 7 bases at V and 2 bases at J, leaving 8 bases unmatched. The CDR3 spans 13 residues. Per the germline V gene, CDR1 is SQVTM and CDR2 is ANQGSEA. The CDR3 DNA reads as TGCAGCGCTGGACAGGCGGAAGCCTACGAGCAGTACTTC. Amino acid sequence: CSAGQAEAYEQYF.

This clone appeared a few times. The chain is built from TRBV19 and TRBJ1-6; tentative D call: TRBD1 (5 bases). The CDR3 extends over 12 amino acids. Per the germline V gene, CDR1 is LNHDA and CDR2 is SQIVND (reference sequence). The V end was cut by 7 bases, the J end by 10 bases, with 11 bases between. CDR3 nucleotides: TGTGCCAGTAAAGTGGGGGAATCACCCCTCCACTTT. Residues: CASKVGESPLHF.

Here the CDR3 reads CASSSRQGSYEQYF. The CDR3 nucleotides read TGTGCCAGCAGCTCCCGACAGGGCTCCTACGAGCAGTACTTC. The genes are TRBV13 and TRBJ2-7; 7 bases map to TRBD1. CDR3 length: 14 residues. Trimming removed 4 bases from V and 0 bases from J; junction bases left unmatched: 3. Germline V gene lookup returns CDR1 PRHDT and CDR2 FYEKMQ (reference sequence).

The chain has TRBV7-9 and TRBJ1-1; 10 bases agree with TRBD1. Per the germline V gene, CDR1 is SEHNR and CDR2 is FQNEAQ (reference sequence). The CDR3 runs to 17 residues. The J segment lost 3 bases and the V segment lost 5 bases, leaving 12 bases of the junction unmatched. CDR3 in amino acids: CASSRRQGADRDTEAFF. CDR3 coding DNA: TGTGCCAGCAGCCGCAGACAGGGGGCTGACCGTGACACTGAAGCTTTCTTT.

The chain employs TRBV6-5 and TRBJ1-4, with D possibly TRBD1 on 6 matching bases. Germline V gene data show CDR1 as MNHEY and CDR2 as SVGAGI. Trimming removed 6 bases from V and 7 bases from J, with 18 bases in between. The CDR3 extends over 15 amino acids. CDR3 region: CASRGSRGRGEKLFF. The CDR3 DNA reads TGTGCCAGCAGGGGGAGTCGGGGGCGAGGTGAAAAACTGTTTTTT.

The V and J genes are TRBV5-6 and TRBJ1-6, with a possible D match to TRBD1 (6 bases). The CDR3 contains 14 residues. Germline CDR1 SGHDT, CDR2 YYEEEE. V lost 0 bases, J lost 8 bases, and 9 bases lay in between. CDR3 region: CASSLAAGDSPLHF. CDR3 bases: TGTGCCAGCAGCTTGGCGGCAGGGGATTCACCCCTCCACTTT. Supplemented by reference TRBV5-6 and TRBJ1-6, the full variable domain reads DAGVTQSPTHLIKTRGQQVTLRCSPKSGHDTVSWYQQALGQGPQFIFQYYEEEERQRGNFPDRFSGHQFPNYSSELNVNALLLGDSALYLCASSLAAGDSPLHFGNGTRLTVT.

The chain employs TRBV3-1 (or the pseudogene TRBV3-2) and TRBJ1-3; no firm D call. This CDR3 spans 14 amino acids. Trimming shortened V by 1 base and J by 4 bases, and 8 bases separated the two germline ends. Per germline, CDR1 LGHDT and CDR2 YNNKEL (reference sequence). The DNA for the CDR3 is TGTGCCAGCAGCCAAGTTATCAAAGGAAACACCATATATTTT. It yields the protein CASSQVIKGNTIYF.

The rearrangement links TRBV6-2 or TRBV6-3 to TRBJ1-6; weak D call: TRBD1 (5 bases). The CDR3 spans 12 residues. CDR1 and CDR2 (germline): MNHEY, SVGEGT. Trimming stripped 2 bases from V and 9 bases from J, with 5 bases between. CDR3 amino acids: CASSYGGSPLHF. The CDR3 DNA sequence: TGTGCCAGCAGTTACGGGGGTTCACCCCTCCACTTT.

The V and J genes are TRBV5-1 and TRBJ1-5; TRBD1 matches 7 bases. The CDR3 is made up of 13 amino acids. Germline V gives CDR1 SGHRS, CDR2 YFSETQ. The ends lost 3 bases at V and 4 bases at J; junction bases unmatched: 1. This CDR3 reads CASSSTGNQPQHF. CDR3 in DNA: TGCGCCAGCAGCTCGACAGGGAATCAGCCCCAGCATTTT.

This chain uses TRBV5-6 with TRBJ1-4; D gene ambiguous. The CDR3 runs 14 residues. Germline CDR1 is SGHDT and CDR2 is YYEEEE. Trimming stripped 4 bases from V and 10 bases from J, with 17 bases between. The CDR3 protein is CASSASASWGKLFF. The CDR3 bases are TGTGCCAGCAGCGCTAGCGCGAGCTGGGGAAAACTGTTTTTT.

The chain combines TRBV3-1 (or the pseudogene TRBV3-2) with TRBJ1-5, with a possible D match to TRBD1 (5 bases). Germline V CDR1 and CDR2: LGHDT, YNNKEL (reference sequence). This CDR3 has 13 amino acids. Trimming pared 1 base from V and 5 bases from J, leaving 6 bases between. CDR3 sequence reads: CASSQGGYQPQHF. CDR3 in DNA: TGTGCCAGCAGCCAAGGGGGGTATCAGCCCCAGCATTTT.

The chain combines TRBV7-9 with TRBJ1-2, with a tentative D call TRBD1 (6 bases). Trimming stripped 5 bases from V and 4 bases from J, with 11 bases between. The CDR3 extends over 13 amino acids. Germline V lookup: CDR1 SEHNR, CDR2 FQNEAQ (reference sequence). The CDR3 region is CASSGGHSYGYTF. CDR3 DNA: TGTGCCAGCAGCGGGGGCCATTCCTATGGCTACACCTTC.

The chain links TRBV24-1 to TRBJ1-5; D gene ambiguous. CDR3 length: 14 residues. Trimming cost V 7 bases and J 7 bases, with 16 bases left between them. From germline, CDR1 is KGHDR and CDR2 SFDVKD. In DNA form, the CDR3 reads TGTGCCACCAGAGTTCCAAACACTAGCCAGCCCCAGCATTTT. This sequence encodes CATRVPNTSQPQHF.

The V call is TRBV7-8, the J call TRBJ1-1, with a tentative D call TRBD1 (6 bases). Germline loops: CDR1 SGHVS, CDR2 FQNEAQ. The CDR3 is 15 amino acids. Trimming pared 2 bases from V and 0 bases from J, leaving 10 bases between. The DNA of the CDR3 is TGTGCCAGCAGCTTAACAGGGCTACTGAACACTGAAGCTTTCTTT. Its protein product is CASSLTGLLNTEAFF. Drawing the rest from reference TRBV7-8 and TRBJ1-1, the complete variable domain is GAGVSQSPRYKVAKRGQDVALRCDPISGHVSLFWYQQALGQGPEFLTYFQNEAQLDKSGLPSDRFFAERPEGSVSTLKIQRTQQEDSAVYLCASSLTGLLNTEAFFGQGTRLTVV.

The V gene is TRBV11-3, the J gene TRBJ2-2; 8 bases are a match to TRBD1. Germline V gives CDR1 SGHNT, CDR2 YENEEA. CDR3 length: 19 residues. With V trimmed by 7 bases and J by 0 bases, 16 bases remained unmatched. The chain's CDR3 is CASTNPTNRGAANTGELFF. The CDR3 DNA sequence: TGTGCCAGCACCAATCCTACTAACAGGGGGGCTGCGAACACCGGGGAGCTGTTTTTT.

The chain joins TRBV5-1 to TRBJ2-1; D not resolved. V was trimmed by 0 bases and J by 1 base, leaving 11 bases between them. This CDR3 is built from 16 residues. CDR1 and CDR2 (germline): SGHRS, YFSETQ. The CDR3 reads CASSLGGLGSYNEQFF. DNA for the CDR3: TGCGCCAGCAGCTTGGGGGGATTAGGGTCCTACAATGAGCAGTTCTTC.

This clone came up once. The chain joins TRBV7-8 to TRBJ2-1, with D perhaps TRBD1 (6 bases). The ends were cut back, 0 bases at V and 12 bases at J, with 18 bases in the middle. The CDR3 is 15 amino acids. In germline, CDR1 is SGHVS, CDR2 FQNEAQ. The CDR3 sequence is CASSLAGAYNEGQFF. Here the CDR3 DNA reads TGTGCCAGCAGCTTAGCGGGGGCGTACAATGAGGGGCAGTTCTTC.

J is TRBJ1-4 and V is TRBV30, with D possibly TRBD1 on 6 matching bases. The germline CDR1 and CDR2 sequences are GTSNPN and SVGIG (reference sequence). There are 14 residues in the CDR3. V lost 0 bases and J lost 7, with 12 bases in between. CDR3 sequence: CAWSVQGRGEKLFF. CDR3 bases: TGTGCCTGGAGTGTACAGGGCAGAGGTGAAAAACTGTTTTTT.

The rearrangement uses TRBV19 and TRBJ2-7; possibly TRBD1 for D (5 bases). V was trimmed by 1 base and J by 5 bases, leaving 18 bases between them. The V gene's germline CDR1 is LNHDA and CDR2 SQIVND (reference sequence). The CDR3 is 16 amino acids. The CDR3 bases are TGTGCCAGTAGTATAGTAGGGGCACAGCCTGGCCACGAGCAGTACTTC. It specifies CASSIVGAQPGHEQYF.

V usage is TRBV12-3 or TRBV12-4 and J usage is TRBJ2-1, with 11 positions matching TRBD2. With V trimmed by 6 bases and J by 6 bases, 1 base remained unmatched. CDR3 length equals 13 residues. CDR3 loop: CASSGLAGNEQFF. CDR3 bases: TGTGCCAGCAGCGGACTAGCGGGCAATGAGCAGTTCTTC.

The rearrangement joins TRBV3-1 (or the pseudogene TRBV3-2) to TRBJ1-1; 10 bases are a match to TRBD1. Germline lookup yields CDR1 LGHDT and CDR2 YNNKEL (reference sequence). This CDR3 is built from 18 residues. The junction had 11 bases not matched to a gene; V was cut back by 4 bases and J by 0 bases. The CDR3 spells CASSPPGQGTRMNTEAFF. The CDR3, as DNA: TGTGCCAGCAGCCCCCCGGGACAGGGGACTCGCATGAACACTGAAGCTTTCTTT.

V and J are TRBV30 and TRBJ2-5; a weak D match, TRBD1 (6 bases). This CDR3 is 13 amino acids long. V was pared by 4 bases and J by 2 bases, with 11 bases between. Germline CDR1 GTSNPN, CDR2 SVGIG (reference sequence). CDR3 in DNA: TGTGCCTGGATGGGGGCCTCTCAAGAGACCCAGTACTTC. Its protein is CAWMGASQETQYF.

V gene TRBV4-1 combines with J gene TRBJ1-1; D possibly corresponds to TRBD1 (6 bases). The CDR3 has 14 residues. Germline CDR1 and CDR2: MGHRA and YSYEKL. V gave up 4 bases and J gave up 2 bases, with 11 bases separating them. CDR3 sequence: CASSPQGPNTEAFF. In DNA, the CDR3 is TGCGCCAGCAGCCCCCAGGGGCCAAACACTGAAGCTTTCTTT.